The T cell receptor (beta chain) described here comes from a study of blood T cell repertoires in COVID-19. Study-wide context: Both acute and convalescent COVID-19 samples were obtained from the United States, Italy and Spain. PBMCs, B-cell-depleted T cells, or T cells provided the cDNA or gDNA that made up the material.

The CDR3 spans 15 residues. The germline V and J ends were trimmed by 7 bases and 4 bases, with 19 bases remaining between them. Germline V gene sequence: CDR1 MDHEN, CDR2 SYDVKM. Followed longitudinally, the Seattle patients had been enrolled during active infection. Authors' data handling: For nucleated cells, counts were estimated from reference gene primer amplification. The protocol was immunoSEQ multiplex PCR, while the TCRdb copy is restricted to in-frame clones and leaves out a portion. D and trimming were read from the DNA, whereas the V and J calls and clone size are those reported in that table. Of a few hundred thousand clones listed, 80% to 90% are singletons.

This receptor was identified in a man aged 18 to 29 with COVID-19, enrolled during active disease. The rearrangement links TRBV28 to TRBJ1-2; D possibly corresponds to TRBD1 (5 bases). The sample comprised peripheral blood. The CDR3 region is CASKNRGSAIYGYTF. CDR3 bases: TGTGCCAGCAAAAATAGGGGCAGCGCGATCTATGGCTACACCTTC.